This TCR beta chain emerged from a study of blood T cell repertoires in COVID-19. This CDR3 comprises 14 residues. Between the trimmed V and J ends, which lost 4 bases and 3 bases, there was a span of 13 bases. The germline gives CDR1 SGDLS, CDR2 YYNGEE. Assay used: immunoSEQ multiplex PCR; TCRdb lists only in-frame clones, some missing. The data show 150,000 to 200,000 clones, roughly 84% seen once. Sequenced input: PBMCs or T cells enriched from blood (not recorded which). The chain uses TRBV9 and TRBJ1-2; D is undetermined. The clonotype originates from a young woman who had been exposed to COVID-19. The CDR3 region has the DNA TGTGCCAGCAGCACCCCGGCCCAGGACTATGGCTACACCTTC. Protein product: CASSTPAQDYGYTF.